A single sample is the source of the 9 T cell receptor beta chains below, sequenced in a study of blood T cell repertoires in COVID-19. The assay was immunoSEQ multiplex PCR, and TCRdb's table has in-frame clones only and misses some. The repertoire includes 90,000 to 140,000 clones, about 75% of them detected once, and approximately 19% sits in the top ten. What was sequenced was peripheral blood. The receptors come from a woman in her seventies with acute or convalescent COVID-19.

V usage is TRBV25-1 and J usage is TRBJ2-3, with D possibly TRBD1 on 6 matching bases. V lost 3 bases, J lost 2 bases, and 18 bases lay in between. The CDR3 length is 17 residues. Germline V gene sequence: CDR1 MGHDK, CDR2 SYGVNS. CDR3: CASSDLPTGTYTDTQYF. DNA for the CDR3: TGTGCCAGCAGTGATCTCCCTACAGGGACCTACACAGATACGCAGTATTTT.

A few counts support this clone. This chain links TRBV19 with TRBJ1-5; 10 bases map to TRBD1. Germline-derived CDR1 and CDR2 are LNHDA and SQIVND (reference sequence). The V and J ends lost 6 bases and 3 bases, in that order; junction bases with no gene match: 11. There are 17 residues in the CDR3. The CDR3 region is CASSRSRTGGDNQPQHF. The CDR3 DNA is TGTGCCAGTAGCAGATCGAGGACAGGGGGGGACAATCAGCCCCAGCATTTT.

V usage is TRBV9 and J usage is TRBJ1-2; TRBD1 agrees at 7 bases. Per the germline V gene, CDR1 is SGDLS and CDR2 is YYNGEE. The V gene end was trimmed by 0 bases and the J gene end by 8 bases; junction bases not matched to a gene: 10. The CDR3 is made up of 15 amino acids. CDR3: CASSVAGTDAVGYTF. In DNA, the CDR3 is TGTGCCAGCAGCGTAGCTGGGACAGACGCAGTAGGCTACACCTTC.

The rearrangement uses TRBV6-1 and TRBJ2-1; 9 nucleotides agree with TRBD2. The CDR3 length is 15 residues. V was pared by 3 bases and J by 5 bases, with 5 bases of the junction left unmatched. Germline V CDR1 and CDR2: MNHNS, SASEGT. CDR3 sequence reads: CASSDDKRGDNEQFF. In DNA form, the CDR3 reads TGTGCCAGCAGTGATGACAAGCGGGGGGACAATGAGCAGTTCTTC.

This chain connects TRBV15 to TRBJ1-1; TRBD1 matches 8 bases. Per the germline V gene, CDR1 is LNHNV and CDR2 is YYDKDF (reference sequence). Losses at the gene ends were 6 bases for V and 3 bases for J; bases not matched to a gene: 12. The CDR3 runs 16 residues. Written as DNA, the CDR3 is TGTGCCACCAGAGCGCTGGGGACAGGCGCCTACACTGAAGCTTTCTTT. Translated, it gives CATRALGTGAYTEAFF.

The chain couples TRBV19 to TRBJ1-2; 10 positions match TRBD1. The CDR3 runs to 12 residues. With 5 bases clipped from V and 10 bases from J, the junction kept 4 bases outside the gene matches. Germline CDR1 is LNHDA and CDR2 is SQIVND (reference sequence). In nucleotides, the CDR3 is TGTGCCAGTAGTGACAGGGGGCGCGACTACACCTTC. Amino acid sequence: CASSDRGRDYTF.

The V and J genes are TRBV12-3 or TRBV12-4 and TRBJ1-1; D is perhaps TRBD1 (5 bases). Trimming pared 3 bases from V and 3 bases from J, leaving 8 bases between. The CDR3 runs 13 residues. The CDR3 DNA follows: TGTGCCAGCAGTTTGGGGCAAGACACTGAAGCTTTCTTT. Translation: CASSLGQDTEAFF.

The table lists this clone with a count of one. The genes are TRBV6-5 and TRBJ1-1, with D possibly TRBD1 on 5 matching bases. V was cut by 6 bases and J by 1 base, with 9 bases left in between. Per germline, CDR1 MNHEY and CDR2 SVGAGI. The CDR3 length is 13 residues. The CDR3: CASRPQGNTEAFF. Here the CDR3 DNA reads TGTGCCAGCAGACCGCAGGGGAACACTGAAGCTTTCTTT.

The chain carries TRBV7-9 and TRBJ2-5, with 9 positions matching TRBD1. Germline lookup yields CDR1 SEHNR and CDR2 FQNEAQ (reference sequence). Trimming cost V 5 bases and J 2 bases; bases outside gene matches: 6. CDR3 length: 15 residues. The CDR3 region is CASSQDGQGQETQYF. CDR3 nucleotide sequence: TGTGCCAGCAGCCAAGACGGACAGGGGCAAGAGACCCAGTACTTC.